The 30 T cell receptor beta chains listed next were all sequenced from one sample in a study of blood T cell repertoires in COVID-19. The method was immunoSEQ multiplex PCR; TCRdb's version includes in-frame clones alone and lacks a portion of them. Here the sample spans approximately 400,000 clones, over 75% being singletons. Sequencing used PBMCs or T cells enriched from blood (not recorded which). Receptors originate from a man aged 25-45 years who had recovered from COVID-19.

This chain links TRBV10-3 with TRBJ2-7; D call uncertain. V was pared by 0 bases and J by 6 bases, with 12 bases between. CDR1 is ENHRY and CDR2 is SYGVKD in the germline V gene. The CDR3 is 14 amino acids. The CDR3 loop is CAISESAAAGEQYF. The CDR3 DNA reads as TGTGCCATCAGTGAGTCGGCCGCGGCCGGCGAGCAGTACTTC.

V usage is TRBV30 and J usage is TRBJ1-6; D remains ambiguous. The ends were cut back, 8 bases at V and 9 bases at J, with 17 bases in the middle. The CDR3 length is 13 residues. CDR1 is GTSNPN and CDR2 is SVGIG in the germline V gene (reference sequence). The CDR3 coding sequence is TGTGCCCAAAGAACCGCAGAGGCTTCACCCCTCCACTTT. As protein: CAQRTAEASPLHF.

The chain employs TRBV27 and TRBJ1-4; a weak D match, TRBD1 (5 bases). V shed 6 bases and J shed 3 bases, with 14 bases lying between them. The CDR3 loop spans 15 amino acids. The germline V gene has CDR1 MNHEY and CDR2 SMNVEV (reference sequence). The CDR3 coding sequence is TGTGCCAGCAGCCCCCAGGGCGGTGCTAATGAAAAACTGTTTTTT. Encoded protein: CASSPQGGANEKLFF.

The chain recombines TRBV5-4 with TRBJ2-7, with D tentatively TRBD2 (6 bases). Germline loops: CDR1 SGHNT, CDR2 YYREEE (reference sequence). With 3 bases removed from V and 3 bases from J, the gap between germline ends came to 7 bases. The CDR3 spans 12 residues. CDR3: CASSSGGYEQYF. In nucleotides, the CDR3 is TGTGCCAGCAGCTCCGGGGGCTACGAGCAGTACTTC.

The chain joins TRBV6-5 to TRBJ2-7, with a tentative D call TRBD1 (6 bases). This CDR3 is built from 14 residues. V was clipped by 4 bases and J by 5 bases, with 15 bases between them. Per germline, CDR1 MNHEY and CDR2 SVGAGI. The CDR3 nucleotides read TGTGCCAGCAGTTCAGCCTCATCAGGGGACGAGCAGTACTTC. This translates into CASSSASSGDEQYF.

The chain links TRBV7-6 to TRBJ2-7; D is undetermined. With 1 base removed from V and 3 bases from J, the gap between germline ends came to 7 bases. Looked up from germline, CDR1 is SGHVS and CDR2 is FNYEAQ. The CDR3 runs to 13 residues. This CDR3 reads CASSLGPGYEQYF. CDR3 bases: TGTGCCAGCAGCTTAGGACCAGGCTACGAGCAGTACTTC.

V usage is TRBV2 and J usage is TRBJ1-2; tentative D call: TRBD1 (5 bases). The CDR3 covers 12 residues. CDR1 and CDR2 (germline): SNHLY, FYNNEI. The V gene lost 6 bases and the J gene lost 7 bases, with 12 bases spanning the gap. CDR3 sequence reads: CASRAGQSGYTF. CDR3 sequence (DNA): TGTGCCAGCAGGGCCGGACAATCTGGCTACACCTTC. Supplemented by reference TRBV2 and TRBJ1-2, the full variable domain reads EPEVTQTPSHQVTQMGQEVILRCVPISNHLYFYWYRQILGQKVEFLVSFYNNEISEKSEIFDDQFSVERPDGSNFTLKIRSTKLEDSAMYFCASRAGQSGYTFGSGTRLTVV.

The rearrangement links TRBV4-2 to TRBJ2-5; D is perhaps TRBD2 (5 bases). Germline V gene sequence: CDR1 LGHNA, CDR2 YNFKEQ. Trimming stripped 0 bases from V and 4 bases from J, with 12 bases between. The CDR3 runs to 15 residues. In DNA, the CDR3 is TGTGCCAGCAGCCAAGATCTAGAGGGTAGAGAGACCCAGTACTTC. Translating gives CASSQDLEGRETQYF.

The chain uses TRBV10-3 and TRBJ1-1, with D uncertain. The germline CDR1 and CDR2 sequences are ENHRY and SYGVKD. This CDR3 region has 14 residues. The germline V and J ends were trimmed by 3 bases and 0 bases, with 8 bases remaining between them. The CDR3 sequence is CAISDHTLNTEAFF. Written as DNA, the CDR3 is TGTGCCATCAGTGATCACACCTTGAACACTGAAGCTTTCTTT.

V usage is TRBV30 and J usage is TRBJ1-4, with a weak D call TRBD1 (6 bases). Trimming cost V 1 base and J 0 bases, with 12 bases left between them. This CDR3 is 16 amino acids long. Germline V gene sequence: CDR1 GTSNPN, CDR2 SVGIG (reference sequence). The CDR3 nucleotides read TGTGCCTGGAGTGGGGGGCAGGGTTCAACTAATGAAAAACTGTTTTTT. Protein product: CAWSGGQGSTNEKLFF.

This chain uses TRBV27 with TRBJ1-3, with 7 bases fitting TRBD1. The length of the CDR3 is 14 residues. J gave up 4 bases and V 5 bases, and 5 bases lay outside the gene matches. Per germline, CDR1 MNHEY and CDR2 SMNVEV (reference sequence). CDR3 amino acids: CASSPTGVGNTIYF. CDR3 in DNA: TGTGCCAGCAGTCCTACAGGGGTAGGAAACACCATATATTTT.

The gene calls are TRBV5-6 and TRBJ1-2; 10 nucleotides match TRBD1. The V and J ends lost 4 bases and 4 bases, in that order; junction bases with no gene match: 7. This CDR3 is 15 amino acids long. The germline V gene has CDR1 SGHDT and CDR2 YYEEEE. CDR3: CASSRRTGGFYGYTF. The CDR3 bases are TGTGCCAGCAGCAGACGGACAGGGGGATTCTATGGCTACACCTTC.

The J gene is TRBJ2-3, the V gene TRBV7-2; unclear D gene. CDR1 is SGHTA, CDR2 FQGNSA, per germline. The CDR3 has 15 residues. The V end lost 8 bases, the J end lost 2 bases, and 17 bases lay between the germline ends. The CDR3, as DNA: TGTGCCAGCGCCACCGGGTGGTTTTACACAGATACGCAGTATTTT. This sequence encodes CASATGWFYTDTQYF.

In regard to this clone: The same CDR3 is also encoded by other DNA sequences in this sample. V and J are TRBV7-2 and TRBJ1-2, with 7 positions matching TRBD1. Germline assignment: CDR1 SGHTA and CDR2 FQGNSA. V was pared by 5 bases and J by 2 bases, with 5 bases of the junction left unmatched. The CDR3 totals 14 residues. CDR3 nucleotides: TGTGCCAGCAGCCCAGGACAGGAGAACTATGGCTACACCTTC. Translating it yields CASSPGQENYGYTF.

The chain links TRBV6-2 or TRBV6-3 to TRBJ1-3; D is perhaps TRBD1 (5 bases). The CDR3 is made up of 16 amino acids. Germline-derived CDR1 and CDR2 are MNHEY and SVGEGT. Trimming took off 0 bases at V and 0 bases at J, with 9 bases between the two ends. The CDR3 sequence: CASSYSSGVSGNTIYF. CDR3 bases: TGTGCCAGCAGTTACTCATCGGGGGTCTCTGGAAACACCATATATTTT.

Only one count was recorded for this clone. This sequence joins TRBV2 and TRBJ1-4, with 8 bases identical to TRBD1. The V gene's germline CDR1 is SNHLY and CDR2 FYNNEI. V gave up 5 bases and J gave up 7 bases; unmatched junction bases: 6. This CDR3 spans 14 amino acids. CDR3 DNA sequence: TGTGCCAGCAGTCAAGACAGGGGTGGTGAAAAACTGTTTTTT. Its protein product is CASSQDRGGEKLFF.

The V gene is TRBV5-4, the J gene TRBJ2-5; 11 bases match TRBD2. Germline lookup yields CDR1 SGHNT and CDR2 YYREEE (reference sequence). Trimming removed 3 bases from V and 0 bases from J; junction bases left unmatched: 4. The CDR3 has 16 amino acids. The CDR3 DNA follows: TGTGCCAGCAGCTCTCGACTAGCGGGATACCAAGAGACCCAGTACTTC. It is translated as CASSSRLAGYQETQYF.

The rearrangement joins TRBV7-9 to TRBJ2-5; maybe TRBD1 (6 bases). The CDR3 length is 14 residues. The germline V gene encodes CDR1 SEHNR and CDR2 FQNEAQ (reference sequence). Trimming removed 0 bases at V and 5 bases at J, with 10 bases between. The CDR3 loop reads CASSLAGGRETQYF. In DNA form, the CDR3 reads TGTGCCAGCAGCTTAGCTGGGGGCAGGGAGACCCAGTACTTC.

Of note for this clone: Other DNA sequences of this sample code for an identical CDR3. V and J are TRBV2 and TRBJ1-4; the match to TRBD1 covers 7 bases. Losses at the gene ends were 6 bases for V and 5 bases for J; bases not matched to a gene: 6. Germline CDR1 reads SNHLY; CDR2 reads FYNNEI. This CDR3 spans 14 amino acids. The CDR3 sequence: CASSEQGTNEKLFF. DNA of the CDR3: TGTGCCAGCAGCGAACAGGGGACGAATGAAAAACTGTTTTTT. The variable domain in full, with the rest retrieved from reference TRBV2 and TRBJ1-4, is EPEVTQTPSHQVTQMGQEVILRCVPISNHLYFYWYRQILGQKVEFLVSFYNNEISEKSEIFDDQFSVERPDGSNFTLKIRSTKLEDSAMYFCASSEQGTNEKLFFGSGTQLSVL.

In DNA, the CDR3 is TGTGCCAGCAGCTTAGGCGTGGGCACCAGTTCTGAAGCTTTCTTT. Translated: CASSLGVGTSSEAFF. V usage is TRBV7-9 and J usage is TRBJ1-1; the D is unclear. V was shortened by 1 base and J by 6 bases, with 15 bases between the two germline ends. The CDR3 covers 15 residues. The germline V gene encodes CDR1 SEHNR and CDR2 FQNEAQ (reference sequence).

This clone was found a few times. V gene TRBV5-1 combines with J gene TRBJ1-1, with no clear D. CDR3 length equals 14 residues. The ends were cut back, 4 bases at V and 6 bases at J, with 16 bases in the middle. Germline V CDR1 and CDR2: SGHRS, YFSETQ. The CDR3 is CASSQNGELAEAFF. The CDR3 nucleotides read TGCGCCAGCAGCCAAAACGGTGAACTGGCTGAAGCTTTCTTT. The whole variable domain, filled in from reference TRBV5-1 and TRBJ1-1, reads KAGVTQTPRYLIKTRGQQVTLSCSPISGHRSVSWYQQTPGQGLQFLFEYFSETQRNKGNFPGRFSGRQFSNSRSEMNVSTLELGDSALYLCASSQNGELAEAFFGQGTRLTVV.

V and J are TRBV4-2 and TRBJ2-1; TRBD2 might be the D (6 bases). Germline V gene data show CDR1 as LGHNA and CDR2 as YNFKEQ. This CDR3 contains 15 residues. The V end lost 4 bases, the J end lost 3 bases, and 13 bases lay between the germline ends. Here the CDR3 reads CASSPTGEDYNEQFF. The CDR3, as DNA: TGTGCCAGCAGCCCCACGGGGGAGGACTACAATGAGCAGTTCTTC.

CDR3 residues: CASSLVGANEKLFF. The CDR3 DNA is TGCGCCAGCAGCTTGGTGGGAGCTAATGAAAAACTGTTTTTT. The rearrangement links TRBV5-1 to TRBJ1-4; D unresolved. There are 14 residues in the CDR3. V was pared by 0 bases and J by 3 bases, with 6 bases between. CDR1 and CDR2 (germline): SGHRS, YFSETQ.

The V gene is TRBV3-1 (or the pseudogene TRBV3-2), the J gene TRBJ1-4, with D unclear. The V end lost 4 bases, the J end lost 7 bases, and 13 bases lay between the germline ends. The CDR3 totals 14 residues. CDR1 LGHDT and CDR2 YNNKEL come from the germline V gene (reference sequence). The CDR3 here is CASSPTGRGEKLFF. The CDR3 DNA is TGTGCCAGCAGCCCCACGGGCCGGGGTGAAAAACTGTTTTTT.

This clone has only one observation. The chain combines TRBV9 with TRBJ2-1; 8 nucleotides line up with TRBD2. Germline trimming cut 0 bases from V and 9 bases from J; bases unmatched to any gene: 11. The CDR3 is 16 residues long. Germline-derived CDR1 and CDR2 are SGDLS and YYNGEE. The CDR3 DNA is TGTGCCAGCAGCGTAGAGGGGTTAGCGGGGTCTAGTGAGCAGTTCTTC. Its protein product is CASSVEGLAGSSEQFF. Full variable domain (remainder filled in from reference TRBV9 and TRBJ2-1): DSGVTQTPKHLITATGQRVTLRCSPRSGDLSVYWYQQSLDQGLQFLIQYYNGEERAKGNILERFSAQQFPDLHSELNLSSLELGDSALYFCASSVEGLAGSSEQFFGPGTRLTVL.

The chain carries TRBV7-9 and TRBJ1-2, with 8 nucleotides matching TRBD1. CDR3 length: 15 amino acids. From germline, CDR1 is SEHNR and CDR2 FQNEAQ (reference sequence). The J segment lost 7 bases and the V segment lost 0 bases, leaving 7 bases of the junction unmatched. Here the CDR3 reads CASSLALDRVGGYTF. In nucleotides, the CDR3 is TGTGCCAGCAGCTTAGCTTTGGACAGGGTGGGTGGCTACACCTTC.

This chain joins TRBV18 and TRBJ1-1, with a possible D match to TRBD1 (5 bases). The CDR3 length is 14 residues. Germline values: CDR1 KGHSH, CDR2 LQKENI. V was trimmed by 6 bases and J by 1 base, leaving 12 bases between them. The CDR3 here is CASSPQTENTEAFF. CDR3 nucleotides: TGTGCCAGCTCCCCGCAGACAGAGAACACTGAAGCTTTCTTT. Looking up the rest from reference TRBV18 and TRBJ1-1 gives the full variable domain: NAGVMQNPRHLVRRRGQEARLRCSPMKGHSHVYWYRQLPEEGLKFMVYLQKENIIDESGMPKERFSAEFPKEGPSILRIQQVVRGDSAAYFCASSPQTENTEAFFGQGTRLTVV.

The J gene is TRBJ2-7, the V gene TRBV10-2, with 9 bases lining up with TRBD1. Germline V gene lookup returns CDR1 WSHSY and CDR2 SAAADI. V lost 4 bases and J lost 3; bases outside the gene matches: 7. CDR3 length equals 15 residues. The CDR3 nucleotides read TGCGCCAGCAGTGTCCCCGACAGGGGGTACTACGAGCAGTACTTC. Amino acids: CASSVPDRGYYEQYF.

The chain carries TRBV4-1 and TRBJ1-6; D gene uncertain. The CDR3 contains 15 residues. Per germline, CDR1 MGHRA and CDR2 YSYEKL. Trimming took 0 bases from V and 4 from J, leaving 7 bases between them. CDR3 nucleotides: TGCGCCAGCAGCCAAGAGCCAGATTATAATTCACCCCTCCACTTT. It encodes CASSQEPDYNSPLHF.

This clone has just a few counts. The chain uses TRBV9 and TRBJ1-4, with 7 bases identical to TRBD1. CDR3 length: 15 residues. The junction had 7 bases not matched to a gene; V was cut back by 3 bases and J by 5 bases. The germline V gene encodes CDR1 SGDLS and CDR2 YYNGEE. CDR3 residues: CASSAWTGSNEKLFF. CDR3 nucleotides: TGTGCCAGCAGCGCATGGACAGGTTCAAATGAAAAACTGTTTTTT. Full variable domain (outside the CDR3, taken from reference TRBV9 and TRBJ1-4): DSGVTQTPKHLITATGQRVTLRCSPRSGDLSVYWYQQSLDQGLQFLIQYYNGEERAKGNILERFSAQQFPDLHSELNLSSLELGDSALYFCASSAWTGSNEKLFFGSGTQLSVL.